Below, 26 T cell receptor beta chains from the same sample are listed, as sequenced in a study of CD8 T cells in ankylosing spondylitis (dated by TCRdb to about 2017). Library preparation was by 5' RACE. TCRdb shows the sequencer as Illumina HiSeq 2500. TCRdb handled the public reads itself, with Q25 trimming in fastp and clone calling in MiXCR, and kept productive beta chains. All rows with the same CDR3 protein become a single entry with the most common DNA and genes. This sample has some 150,000 distinct CDR3 sequences in its table, and 9.5% to 12% of those were observed once. In total, the top ten clones hold roughly 4% of the sample. Sequenced sample: blood, either unsorted or a sorted T cell fraction (not recorded which). These receptors came from a female donor with ankylosing spondylitis or in good health (not recorded which).

This clonotype has a count of ten or more. This chain joins TRBV5-4 and TRBJ2-1, with D maybe TRBD2 (6 bases). Trimming stripped 0 bases from V and 6 bases from J, with 10 bases between. This CDR3 spans 14 amino acids. Germline CDR1 reads SGHNT; CDR2 reads YYREEE (reference sequence). The CDR3 reads CASSLVLGGNEQFF. The CDR3 bases are TGTGCCAGCAGCTTGGTGTTGGGGGGCAATGAGCAGTTCTTC.

This clonotype was found many times. This chain uses TRBV7-2 with TRBJ2-3; D is unclear. Trimming took 5 bases from V and 4 from J, leaving 13 bases between them. Germline values: CDR1 SGHTA, CDR2 FQGNSA. The CDR3 spans 14 residues. In DNA form, the CDR3 reads TGTGCCAGCAGCCCACAAAGTTCCGCAGATACGCAGTATTTT. Its protein is CASSPQSSADTQYF.

This clonotype was counted many times. The rearrangement joins TRBV5-1 to TRBJ1-4; D is possibly TRBD1 (5 bases). V was clipped by 2 bases and J by 8 bases, with 16 bases between them. The CDR3 is 15 amino acids. Germline CDR1 and CDR2: SGHRS and YFSETQ. The CDR3 bases are TGCGCCAGCAGCTTTACCGGGACGGGCGGCGAAAAACTGTTTTTT. Protein product: CASSFTGTGGEKLFF.

This clonotype was detected many times. The J gene is TRBJ1-1, the V gene TRBV20-1, with 12 bases identical to TRBD1. Germline loops: CDR1 DFQATT, CDR2 SNEGSKA (reference sequence). The CDR3 sequence is 15 residues long. The V and J ends lost 3 bases and 5 bases, in that order; junction bases with no gene match: 7. Here the CDR3 DNA reads TGCAGTGCTAGGGACCGGGACAGGGGGCTAACTGAAGCTTTCTTT. It encodes CSARDRDRGLTEAFF.

This clonotype was observed many times. The genes are TRBV5-1 and TRBJ2-7, with D hard to call. CDR1 is SGHRS, CDR2 YFSETQ, per germline. The CDR3 consists of 13 residues. Trimming took 4 bases from V and 0 from J, leaving 8 bases between them. The CDR3 loop reads CASSPLDSYEQYF. CDR3 DNA: TGCGCCAGCAGCCCATTAGACTCCTACGAGCAGTACTTC.

In regard to this clonotype: With a much larger clone just one base away, this may be a read error. CDR3 coding DNA: TGCAGCGTTGAGACGACAGGGGGCACTGAAGCTCTCTTT. Translation gives CSVETTGGTEALF. This sequence joins TRBV29-1 and TRBJ1-1; 10 bases agree with TRBD1. Per germline, CDR1 SQVTM and CDR2 ANQGSEA. This CDR3 has 13 amino acids.

This clonotype showed up many times. V and J are TRBV6-5 and TRBJ1-4; D remains unclear. V shed 2 bases and J shed 8 bases, with 12 bases lying between them. CDR1 MNHEY and CDR2 SVGAGI come from the germline V gene. The CDR3 is made up of 14 amino acids. CDR3 in amino acids: CASSYGGRIEKLFF. DNA of the CDR3: TGTGCCAGCAGTTACGGCGGACGCATCGAAAAACTGTTTTTT.

CDR3 sequence reads: CACQLGAARDTQYF. Here the CDR3 DNA reads TGTGCCTGCCAACTGGGGGCGGCGAGAGATACGCAGTATTTT. The genes are TRBV19 and TRBJ2-3; tentative D call: TRBD1 (6 bases). This CDR3 spans 14 amino acids. Trimming shortened V by 11 bases and J by 5 bases, and 20 bases separated the two germline ends. CDR1 and CDR2 (germline): LNHDA, SQIVND (reference sequence). Full variable domain (rest looked up from reference TRBV19 and TRBJ2-3): DGGITQSPKYLFRKEGQNVTLSCEQNLNHDAMYWYRQDPGQGLRLIYYSQIVNDFQKGDIAEGYSVSREKKESFPLTVTSAQKNPTAFYLCACQLGAARDTQYFGPGTRLTVL.

This clonotype was detected ten times or more. The chain links TRBV28 to TRBJ1-2; D perhaps matches TRBD1 (6 bases). Germline V lookup: CDR1 MDHEN, CDR2 SYDVKM. The V gene lost 5 bases and the J gene lost 3 bases, with 10 bases spanning the gap. This CDR3 spans 13 amino acids. The CDR3 reads CASSPGQYYGYTF. Here the CDR3 DNA reads TGTGCCAGCAGTCCTGGACAGTACTATGGCTACACCTTC.

Many counts were recorded for this clonotype. The chain joins TRBV29-1 to TRBJ1-2; TRBD1 matches 7 bases. This CDR3 spans 12 amino acids. After removal of 6 bases from V and 9 bases from J, the junction contained 10 bases not matched to a gene. Germline CDR1 is SQVTM and CDR2 is ANQGSEA. The CDR3 DNA follows: TGCAGCGTATCCGACAGGGTGAAGAGCTACACCTTC. Translating gives CSVSDRVKSYTF. Filled out from reference TRBV29-1 and TRBJ1-2, the complete variable domain reads SAVISQKPSRDICQRGTSLTIQCQVDSQVTMMFWYRQQPGQSLTLIATANQGSEATYESGFVIDKFPISRPNLTFSTLTVSNMSPEDSSIYLCSVSDRVKSYTFGSGTRLTVV.

Worth noting for this clonotype: A read error may be the cause here, since a much bigger clone is one base away. V is TRBV5-1 and J is TRBJ2-3; D tentatively reads TRBD1 or TRBD2 (5 bases each). Germline V gene sequence: CDR1 SGHRS, CDR2 YFSETQ. The CDR3 is 16 residues long. Here the CDR3 reads CASNLDGDPLTDTQYF. Written as DNA, the CDR3 is TGCGCCAGCAACTTGGACGGGGACCCACTCACAGATACGCAGTATTTT.

This clonotype was counted at least ten times. The chain carries TRBV29-1 and TRBJ2-5, with no clear D. V was trimmed by 5 bases and J by 1 base, leaving 8 bases between them. Germline V lookup: CDR1 SQVTM, CDR2 ANQGSEA. The CDR3 extends over 12 amino acids. CDR3 nucleotide sequence: TGCAGCGTTTCCCTGACCCAAGAGACCCAGTACTTC. Residues: CSVSLTQETQYF. Looking up the rest from reference TRBV29-1 and TRBJ2-5 gives the full variable domain: SAVISQKPSRDICQRGTSLTIQCQVDSQVTMMFWYRQQPGQSLTLIATANQGSEATYESGFVIDKFPISRPNLTFSTLTVSNMSPEDSSIYLCSVSLTQETQYFGPGTRLLVL.

At least ten counts were recorded for this clonotype. The genes are TRBV10-3 and TRBJ2-3; maybe TRBD2 (5 bases). V lost 7 bases and J lost 1, with 12 bases in between. Germline V gene sequence: CDR1 ENHRY, CDR2 SYGVKD. CDR3 size: 14 residues. The CDR3 DNA reads as TGTGCCATCAAGGTTAGCGCCCGCACAGATACGCAGTATTTT. Translating it yields CAIKVSARTDTQYF.

The sample holds many counts of this clonotype. The V call is TRBV7-9, the J call TRBJ2-5; no definite D call. The CDR3 is made up of 13 amino acids. The germline gives CDR1 SEHNR, CDR2 FQNEAQ (reference sequence). V lost 3 bases to trimming and J lost 7 bases, with 12 bases between them. CDR3 amino acids: CASSFRSPGTQYF. In DNA, the CDR3 is TGTGCCAGCAGCTTTAGGTCCCCGGGGACCCAGTACTTC.

The chain is built from TRBV26 and TRBJ2-7; TRBD2, as called in the table, went unchecked against the DNA. TRBV26 has pseudogene status. There are 13 residues in the CDR3. For the CDR3, the DNA is TGTGCCAGCAGCCTCGGGCCGTCCTGCGAGCAGTACTTC. Translating it yields CASSLGPSCEQYF.

This clonotype occurred many times. The rearrangement uses TRBV20-1 and TRBJ1-2, with D maybe TRBD1 (5 bases). The CDR3 contains 13 residues. The V gene's germline CDR1 is DFQATT and CDR2 SNEGSKA (reference sequence). V lost 1 base to trimming and J lost 3 bases, with 9 bases between them. CDR3 bases: TGCAGTGCTAGAGCCAGGGAGGACTATGGCTACACCTTC. Protein sequence: CSARAREDYGYTF.

This clonotype was observed a few times. This rearrangement joins TRBV6-1 to TRBJ2-2, with TRBD2 matching 14 bases. Germline CDR1 MNHNS, CDR2 SASEGT. V shed 5 bases and J 7 bases; nucleotides not matched to a gene: 6. The CDR3 has 16 amino acids. The CDR3 DNA reads TGTGCCAGCAGTCGACGACTAGCGGGAGGGAACGGGGAGCTGTTTTTT. This encodes CASSRRLAGGNGELFF.

This clonotype was seen ten or more times. The V and J genes are TRBV20-1 and TRBJ1-1; no clear D. The ends were cut back, 6 bases at V and 5 bases at J, with 16 bases in the middle. This CDR3 contains 13 residues. From germline, CDR1 is DFQATT and CDR2 SNEGSKA (reference sequence). CDR3 coding DNA: TGCAGTGCGCCGTCCCAGAGGTGGACTGAAGCTTTCTTT. This gives the protein CSAPSQRWTEAFF.

This clonotype appeared many times. The chain uses TRBV10-3 and TRBJ2-7; tentative D call: TRBD2 (6 bases). With 7 bases removed from V and 0 bases from J, the gap between germline ends came to 19 bases. This CDR3 has 16 residues. CDR1 and CDR2 (germline): ENHRY, SYGVKD. DNA of the CDR3: TGTGCCATCACCATGACGGAACTAGCTGTCTCCTACGAGCAGTACTTC. It yields the protein CAITMTELAVSYEQYF.

There are a few counts of this clonotype. One end of the junction is discordant with germline, which a read error may explain. This chain joins TRBV3-1 and TRBJ2-7; D could derive from TRBD1 or TRBD2 (5 bases each). Germline loops: CDR1 LGHDT, CDR2 YNNKEL (reference sequence). This CDR3 comprises 15 residues. The CDR3 sequence is CATSQDSGAWYEQYF. The DNA for the CDR3 is TGTGCCACCAGCCAAGACTCCGGGGCTTGGTACGAGCAGTACTTC.

At least ten counts were recorded for this clonotype. The chain links TRBV7-9 to TRBJ1-1; D gene unclear. The CDR3 extends over 13 amino acids. Trimming removed 4 bases from V and 4 bases from J, with 10 bases in between. Germline V CDR1 and CDR2: SEHNR, FQNEAQ (reference sequence). Here the CDR3 DNA reads TGTGCCAGCAGCTGGACTGACTCCACTGAAGCTTTCTTT. It encodes CASSWTDSTEAFF. The complete variable domain, with remaining parts taken from reference TRBV7-9 and TRBJ1-1, reads DTGVSQNPRHKITKRGQNVTFRCDPISEHNRLYWYRQTLGQGPEFLTYFQNEAQLEKSRLLSDRFSAERPKGSFSTLEIQRTEQGDSAMYLCASSWTDSTEAFFGQGTRLTVV.

The chain couples TRBV7-2 to TRBJ2-7; D is possibly TRBD1 (5 bases). The CDR3 spans 15 residues. Germline lookup yields CDR1 SGHTA and CDR2 FQGNSA. Between the trimmed V and J ends, which lost 2 bases and 3 bases, there was a span of 14 bases. The CDR3 nucleotides are TGTGCCAGCAGCTTACCAAGGACACACGACTACGAGCAGTACTTC. Protein product: CASSLPRTHDYEQYF.

This clonotype came up many times. The chain couples TRBV3-1 to TRBJ1-6, with 9 positions matching TRBD1. Germline lookup yields CDR1 LGHDT and CDR2 YNNKEL (reference sequence). The length of the CDR3 is 15 residues. V lost 4 bases and J lost 10; bases outside the gene matches: 8. The CDR3 DNA sequence: TGTGCCAGCAGCCCACAGGGGGCGAAGAGATCACCCCTCCACTTT. Its translation: CASSPQGAKRSPLHF.

At least ten counts were recorded for this clonotype. The chain uses TRBV10-3 and TRBJ2-7; 9 nucleotides match TRBD1. Germline CDR1 and CDR2: ENHRY and SYGVKD. CDR3 length equals 14 residues. With 7 bases clipped from V and 6 bases from J, the junction kept 10 bases outside the gene matches. CDR3: CAINTGQGKTEQYF. The CDR3, as DNA: TGTGCCATCAATACGGGACAGGGAAAAACCGAGCAGTACTTC.

Ten or more counts support this clonotype. This rearrangement joins TRBV9 to TRBJ2-1; 10 bases agree with TRBD2. Germline CDR1 and CDR2: SGDLS and YYNGEE. The CDR3 runs 16 residues. V lost 3 bases and J lost 5; bases outside the gene matches: 8. The CDR3 nucleotides read TGTGCCAGCAGCGCCGCACTAGCGGGAAACCACAATGAGCAGTTCTTC. Translating gives CASSAALAGNHNEQFF.

This clonotype was observed a few times. The V gene is TRBV6-6, the J gene TRBJ1-6; D gene ambiguous. Germline lookup yields CDR1 MNHNY and CDR2 SVGAGI (reference sequence). The germline V and J ends were trimmed by 7 bases and 7 bases, with 17 bases remaining between them. The CDR3 has 15 residues. CDR3 region: CASKLLEVRNSPLHF. DNA of the CDR3: TGTGCCAGCAAACTTCTCGAGGTTAGGAATTCACCCCTCCACTTT.